This T cell receptor beta chain was captured by sequencing in a study of blood T cells in healthy people across ages. This clonotype was picked up a small number of times. Its antigen is unknown. Study-level results: Diversity estimates from one million T cells were considered underestimates. Both naive CD4+ cell counts and diversity were greater in long-lived donors than in aged donors. TCR beta diversity, measured per million T cells, fell in a roughly linear way with age.

J gave up 6 bases and V 0 bases, and 10 bases lay outside the gene matches. CDR1 is SQVTM, CDR2 ANQGSEA, per germline. The CDR3 consists of 15 residues. For the second PCR, which ran for about 6 to 11 cycles, a sample-barcoded 5' primer and a J-beta primer mix were used. TCRdb reprocessed the 5' RACE reads with MiXCR, giving one entry per CDR3 protein. This sample has a few hundred thousand distinct CDR3 sequences; 25% to 30% occur once, and the top ten carry around 30%. The genes are TRBV29-1 and TRBJ2-7; TRBD1 matches 8 bases. What was sequenced was blood. This clonotype was obtained from a woman aged 70-85 years in good health. CDR3 sequence (DNA): TGCAGCGTTGAAGACAGGGGGCTCTCGGTTAGCGAGCAGTACTTC. It is translated as CSVEDRGLSVSEQYF.